The 21 T cell receptor beta chains in this list originate from one sample, sequenced in a study of regulatory T cells in long-lasting Graves disease. Combining iRepertoire HTBI primers with Arm-PCR of CDR3 regions, the authors built TCR beta libraries. TCRdb analysed the multiplex PCR reads with MiXCR anew, one entry per CDR3 protein. Of a few hundred thousand distinct CDR3 sequences detected, 23% appear once; the ten largest clones hold approximately 28%. Time point defined: persistent/refractory GD, antithyroid drugs over 5 years with positive TRAb. PBMC RNA served as the TCR library source. Sequenced here: peripheral blood mononuclear cells (PBMCs), sampled when the disease was refractory, from a patient treated with antithyroid drugs. All receptors derive from a woman aged 40 to 50 with Graves disease.

As to this clonotype: A much larger clone sits a single nucleotide away, making a read error possible. The genes are TRBV6-2 or TRBV6-3 and TRBJ1-1, with D perhaps matching TRBD1 (5 bases). The germline CDR1 and CDR2 sequences are MNHEY and SVGEGT. The CDR3 spans 15 residues. The CDR3: CASRISQGSDKEASF. DNA for the CDR3: TGTGCCAGCAGGATATCCCAGGGATCCGATAAGGAAGCTTCCTTT.

This clonotype was picked up a small number of times. The V call is TRBV20-1, the J call TRBJ1-2; possible D gene TRBD1, 5 bases. Germline values: CDR1 DFQATT, CDR2 SNEGSKA (reference sequence). This CDR3 spans 14 amino acids. Trimming removed 3 bases from V and 3 bases from J, with 14 bases in between. The CDR3 is CSARVKQGDYGYTF. Here the CDR3 DNA reads TGCAGTGCTAGGGTTAAGCAGGGTGACTATGGCTACACCTTC.

Ten or more counts support this clonotype. V usage is TRBV6-1 and J usage is TRBJ1-1, with D perhaps matching TRBD1 (5 bases). The germline gives CDR1 MNHNS, CDR2 SASEGT. The CDR3 is 14 amino acids. Trimming took off 7 bases at V and 1 base at J, with 13 bases between the two ends. The CDR3 bases are TGTGCCAGCAAACTCCAGGGCTGGAACACTGAAGCTTTCTTT. Residues: CASKLQGWNTEAFF.

This clonotype was seen only a few times. The chain combines TRBV6-1 with TRBJ2-3; D is unclear. V was pared by 6 bases and J by 4 bases, with 11 bases between. The V gene's germline CDR1 is MNHNS and CDR2 SASEGT. The CDR3 is 13 residues long. The CDR3 sequence: CASRIIGADTQYF. In DNA form, the CDR3 reads TGTGCCAGCAGAATTATAGGCGCAGATACGCAGTATTTT.

The rearrangement uses TRBV27 and TRBJ2-7; the match to TRBD1 covers 12 bases. Trimming at V came to 3 bases and at J to 3 bases, leaving 6 bases not matched to a gene. Germline V gene sequence: CDR1 MNHEY, CDR2 SMNVEV (reference sequence). The CDR3 runs to 16 residues. CDR3 nucleotide sequence: TGTGCCAGCAGTTTTTCAGGGACAGGGGGCGTCTACGAGCAGTACTTC. Its protein product is CASSFSGTGGVYEQYF.

This clonotype was detected many times. This chain connects TRBV6-1 to TRBJ2-5; D is perhaps TRBD1 (5 bases). Germline CDR1 MNHNS, CDR2 SASEGT. The V and J ends lost 6 bases and 5 bases respectively, with 19 bases between them. The CDR3 spans 15 residues. The CDR3 DNA reads TGTGCCAGCAGCGGTGGTGGGGCGAAAGGGGAGACCCAGTACTTC. It translates to CASSGGGAKGETQYF.

This clonotype was recorded a few times. The chain uses TRBV29-1 and TRBJ2-7; a weak D match, TRBD2 (6 bases). V dropped 5 bases and J dropped 1 base, with 12 bases sitting between them. Per germline, CDR1 SQVTM and CDR2 ANQGSEA. CDR3 length: 13 residues. Here the CDR3 reads CSVRGLYSYEQYF. The DNA of the CDR3 is TGCAGCGTTCGGGGACTCTATTCCTACGAGCAGTACTTC.

The rearrangement joins TRBV5-1 to TRBJ1-1; 7 bases map to TRBD1. The CDR3 totals 15 residues. Trimming removed 4 bases from V and 3 bases from J; junction bases left unmatched: 9. Germline values: CDR1 SGHRS, CDR2 YFSETQ. In nucleotides, the CDR3 is TGCGCCAGCAGCCGACAGGGTCGGGTGGACACTGAAGCTTTCTTT. This gives the protein CASSRQGRVDTEAFF. The entire variable domain, with the rest obtained from reference TRBV5-1 and TRBJ1-1, is as follows: KAGVTQTPRYLIKTRGQQVTLSCSPISGHRSVSWYQQTPGQGLQFLFEYFSETQRNKGNFPGRFSGRQFSNSRSEMNVSTLELGDSALYLCASSRQGRVDTEAFFGQGTRLTVV.

Ten or more counts support this clonotype. The chain combines TRBV28 with TRBJ2-2; D not certain. From germline, CDR1 is MDHEN and CDR2 SYDVKM. CDR3 size: 15 residues. Deletions cut 3 bases from V and 2 bases from J, with 10 bases between. CDR3 nucleotide sequence: TGTGCCAGCAGTTTGTTGGCTGATAACACCGGGGAGCTGTTTTTT. Encoded protein: CASSLLADNTGELFF.

This clonotype was detected ten times or more. The J gene is TRBJ2-2, the V gene TRBV28, with a weak D call TRBD1 (6 bases). Germline V gives CDR1 MDHEN, CDR2 SYDVKM. The CDR3 covers 15 residues. Trimming cost V 6 bases and J 1 base, with 12 bases left between them. The CDR3 spells CASSRRGLNTGELFF. The CDR3, as DNA: TGTGCCAGCAGCCGCAGGGGTCTGAACACCGGGGAGCTGTTTTTT.

This clonotype was found a few times. The genes are TRBV2 and TRBJ2-6; D may correspond to TRBD1 or TRBD2 (7 bases each). CDR3 length: 18 amino acids. Germline CDR1 reads SNHLY; CDR2 reads FYNNEI. V was pared by 6 bases and J by 0 bases, with 18 bases between. The CDR3 region is CASSSGGQQISGANVLTF. The CDR3 DNA reads TGTGCCAGCAGCTCGGGGGGACAGCAAATCTCTGGGGCCAACGTCCTGACTTTC.

There are many counts of this clonotype. This chain links TRBV28 with TRBJ1-6; TRBD1 aligns across 8 bases. The CDR3 is 13 amino acids. Germline loops: CDR1 MDHEN, CDR2 SYDVKM. For the CDR3, the DNA is TGTGCGACCATGGGACAGGACTATTCACCCCTCCACTTT. Its translation: CATMGQDYSPLHF.

CDR3 nucleotide sequence: TGTGCCAGCAGCTTTGGGACAGGGGGCGGCGGGTATGGCTACACCTTC. Protein: CASSFGTGGGGYGYTF. This chain connects TRBV7-9 to TRBJ1-2; the match to TRBD1 covers 12 bases. The CDR3 has 16 residues. Germline CDR1 and CDR2: SEHNR and FQNEAQ (reference sequence). V gave up 3 bases and J gave up 5 bases; unmatched junction bases: 7.

This clonotype has a handful of counts. J is TRBJ1-5 and V is TRBV6-1; 12 bases map to TRBD1. This CDR3 comprises 16 residues. V was pared by 6 bases and J by 4 bases, with 7 bases of the junction left unmatched. CDR1 is MNHNS, CDR2 SASEGT, per germline. CDR3 sequence: CASRARDRGPNQPQHF. DNA of the CDR3: TGTGCCAGCAGAGCTAGGGACAGGGGGCCGAATCAGCCCCAGCATTTT.

The V call is TRBV15, the J call TRBJ2-7, with 9 bases fitting TRBD1. Trimming at V came to 4 bases and at J to 3 bases, leaving 4 bases not matched to a gene. CDR1 LNHNV and CDR2 YYDKDF come from the germline V gene (reference sequence). The CDR3 runs 14 residues. The CDR3 region is CATSKTGGYYEQYF. The CDR3, as DNA: TGTGCCACCAGCAAGACAGGGGGTTACTACGAGCAGTACTTC.

This clonotype was found many times. The chain combines TRBV6-5 with TRBJ2-7; no reliable D call. Germline values: CDR1 MNHEY, CDR2 SVGAGI. V was pared by 2 bases and J by 2 bases, with 10 bases between. The CDR3 runs 14 residues. CDR3 amino acids: CASSYGSLAYEQYF. CDR3 DNA: TGTGCCAGCAGTTACGGCAGCTTAGCCTACGAGCAGTACTTC.

This clonotype was detected only a few times. The chain uses TRBV12-3 or TRBV12-4 and TRBJ2-3, with TRBD2 matching 11 bases. The CDR3 has 17 residues. Losses at the gene ends were 3 bases for V and 1 base for J; bases not matched to a gene: 6. CDR3 loop: CASSFLAGGFGTDTQYF. The CDR3 region has the DNA TGTGCCAGCAGTTTCTTAGCGGGAGGGTTTGGCACAGATACGCAGTATTTT.

The table lists this clonotype with many counts. This chain uses TRBV10-1 with TRBJ2-2; TRBD1 might be the D (5 bases). Per germline, CDR1 WNHNN and CDR2 SYGVQD (reference sequence). The CDR3 spans 13 residues. With 4 bases removed from V and 6 bases from J, the gap between germline ends came to 9 bases. For the CDR3, the DNA is TGCGCCAGCAGTGCTTACAGGTCCGGGGAGCTGTTTTTT. Protein: CASSAYRSGELFF.

This clonotype was observed many times. The J gene is TRBJ1-2, the V gene TRBV12-3 or TRBV12-4; a possible D gene is TRBD1 (5 bases). The CDR3 sequence is 15 residues long. Trimming pared 5 bases from V and 7 bases from J, leaving 20 bases between. CDR3 amino acids: CASSPRVGRRGGYTF. In DNA, the CDR3 is TGTGCCAGCAGTCCCCGAGTAGGGAGAAGGGGTGGCTACACCTTC.

There are a few counts of this clonotype. V gene TRBV5-1 combines with J gene TRBJ1-4; D is ambiguous. Germline assignment: CDR1 SGHRS and CDR2 YFSETQ. The CDR3 covers 13 residues. With 2 bases removed from V and 7 bases from J, the gap between germline ends came to 9 bases. CDR3 sequence reads: CASSFGNGEKLFF. CDR3 bases: TGCGCCAGCAGCTTCGGGAACGGTGAAAAACTGTTTTTT.

CDR3 DNA: TGCGCCAGCAGCCAACGACCTCCCCAGGGGGCGCAAACTCCCCAGCATTTT. Its protein product is CASSQRPPQGAQTPQHF. The chain joins TRBV4-1 to TRBJ1-5, with TRBD1 identical over 8 bases. In germline, CDR1 is MGHRA, CDR2 YSYEKL. The CDR3 length is 17 residues. V lost 2 bases to trimming and J lost 10 bases; unmatched junction nucleotides: 16.